This is a list of T cell receptor beta chains from one sample in a study of cytomegalovirus exposure and HLA in healthy donors. The assay was immunoSEQ multiplex PCR, and TCRdb's table has in-frame clones only and misses some. The sample has approximately 190,000 clones, around four fifths seen once. The sample taken for sequencing was PBMCs. The receptors derive from a man aged 40-55 years in good health and CMV-seropositive. The CDR3 runs from the conserved cysteine through the conserved F or W. Fields, in order: V gene, clone size, CDR3 length, J gene, D gene, CDR3 DNA, CDR3 protein. D genes are given only for firm matches. Size values are once, few and many counts, or a class for expanded clones, and some rows have none.

V: TRBV19; size: .; length: 15; J: TRBJ1-5; D: .; DNA: TGTGCCAGTAGTATAGATCGAGCAACTTCATGGCCCCAGCATTTT; CDR3: CASSIDRATSWPQHF
V: TRBV2; size: .; length: 16; J: TRBJ2-6; D: .; DNA: TGTGCCAGCAGTGGACAGGTTCTCTCTGGGGCCAACGTCCTGACTTTC; CDR3: CASSGQVLSGANVLTF
V: TRBV4-2; size: .; length: 16; J: TRBJ2-5; D: .; DNA: TGTGCCAGCAGCCAAGATTTCCTTCAGGGGCGGGAGACCCAGTACTTC; CDR3: CASSQDFLQGRETQYF
V: TRBV28; size: .; length: 17; J: TRBJ2-1; D: TRBD2; DNA: TGTGCCAGCAGTTCCGGAGTTAGCGGGATCTCCTACAATGAGCAGTTCTTC; CDR3: CASSSGVSGISYNEQFF
V: TRBV11-3; size: .; length: 13; J: TRBJ2-7; D: .; DNA: TGTGCCAGCAGCATTGGGCAGGGCTACGAGCAGTACTTC; CDR3: CASSIGQGYEQYF
V: TRBV7-9; size: .; length: 16; J: TRBJ2-3; D: TRBD2; DNA: TGTGCCAGCAGCTTAGGAGGTGCGGGGGGAGGAGATACGCAGTATTTT; CDR3: CASSLGGAGGGDTQYF
V: TRBV18; size: .; length: 16; J: TRBJ2-5; D: TRBD2; DNA: TGTGCCAGCTCACAGGGACTAGCGGGAGTCGGGGAGACCCAGTACTTC; CDR3: CASSQGLAGVGETQYF
V: TRBV28; size: .; length: 12; J: TRBJ1-2; D: .; DNA: TGTGCCAGCAGTTTACGCGGGGATGGCTACACCTTC; CDR3: CASSLRGDGYTF
V: TRBV10-3; size: .; length: 15; J: TRBJ2-5; D: .; DNA: TGTGCCATCAGTACTAGCTCAGGAACATCAGAGACCCAGTACTTC; CDR3: CAISTSSGTSETQYF
V: TRBV9; size: .; length: 14; J: TRBJ2-3; D: .; DNA: TGTGCCAGCAGCCCCACTTCTAACACAGATACGCAGTATTTT; CDR3: CASSPTSNTDTQYF
V: TRBV29-1; size: .; length: 12; J: TRBJ2-3; D: .; DNA: TGCAGCGTTGCGCAGGGGGGAGATACGCAGTATTTT; CDR3: CSVAQGGDTQYF
V: TRBV28; size: once; length: 13; J: TRBJ2-4; D: TRBD1; DNA: TGTGCCAGCAGTTTAACAGGGGAAAACATTCAGTACTTC; CDR3: CASSLTGENIQYF
V: TRBV7-9; size: .; length: 11; J: TRBJ1-2; D: TRBD1; DNA: TGTGCCACTGACAGGGTGGACGGCTACACCTTC; CDR3: CATDRVDGYTF
V: TRBV18; size: .; length: 14; J: TRBJ1-5; D: TRBD1; DNA: TGTGCCAGCTCACCCACAGGGGTAAATCAGCCCCAGCATTTT; CDR3: CASSPTGVNQPQHF
V: TRBV18; size: .; length: 17; J: TRBJ1-5; D: TRBD1; DNA: TGTGCCAGCTCAAAGGAACAGGGGACCCTCGGCAATCAGCCCCAGCATTTT; CDR3: CASSKEQGTLGNQPQHF
V: TRBV29-1; size: .; length: 15; J: TRBJ1-2; D: TRBD1; DNA: TGCAGCGTCGAACCCGGGACAGGATCCCACTATGGCTACACCTTC; CDR3: CSVEPGTGSHYGYTF
V: TRBV4-2; size: .; length: 15; J: TRBJ2-1; D: TRBD2; DNA: TGTGCCAGCAGACCGGGGACTAGCGGGATCAATGAGCAGTTCTTC; CDR3: CASRPGTSGINEQFF
V: TRBV27; size: few; length: 14; J: TRBJ2-2; D: TRBD2; DNA: TGTGCCAGCAGTATGCTAGCGGGAGGAGGGGAGCTGTTTTTT; CDR3: CASSMLAGGGELFF
V: TRBV9; size: .; length: 13; J: TRBJ1-6; D: TRBD1; DNA: TGTGCCAGCAGCGCGACAGGGAATTCACCCCTCCACTTT; CDR3: CASSATGNSPLHF
V: TRBV2; size: .; length: 10; J: TRBJ2-7; D: .; DNA: TGTGCCAGCAGCAGTTACGAGCAGTACTTC; CDR3: CASSSYEQYF
V: TRBV7-2; size: .; length: 15; J: TRBJ1-6; D: TRBD1; DNA: TGTGCCAGCAGACCTACGACAGGGAACAATTCACCCCTCCACTTT; CDR3: CASRPTTGNNSPLHF
V: TRBV6-5; size: few; length: 11; J: TRBJ1-2; D: TRBD1; DNA: TGTGCCAGCAGTTACCCGGGGACAGGTATCTTC; CDR3: CASSYPGTGIF
V: TRBV30; size: .; length: 13; J: TRBJ2-1; D: .; DNA: TGTGCCCGTAGAACAGGAGTCCACAATGAGCAGTTCTTC; CDR3: CARRTGVHNEQFF
V: TRBV6-1; size: once; length: 15; J: TRBJ2-6; D: .; DNA: TGTGCCAGCGGTACGAGTCTCTCTGGGGCCAACGTCCTGACTTTC; CDR3: CASGTSLSGANVLTF
V: TRBV18; size: .; length: 13; J: TRBJ1-4; D: .; DNA: TGTGCCAGCTCACCACTGAGGGAAGAAAAACTGTTTTTT; CDR3: CASSPLREEKLFF
V: TRBV9; size: .; length: 14; J: TRBJ2-1; D: .; DNA: TGTGCCAGCAGCATAGGTGCGGACTACAATGAGCAGTTCTTC; CDR3: CASSIGADYNEQFF
V: TRBV28; size: .; length: 15; J: TRBJ2-1; D: TRBD2; DNA: TGTGCCAGCAGCCCGACTAGCGGGAGCAACAATGAGCAGTTCTTC; CDR3: CASSPTSGSNNEQFF
V: TRBV10-2; size: .; length: 13; J: TRBJ2-7; D: TRBD1; DNA: TGCGCCAGCAGCCGGGACAGGGTAGTCGAGCAGTACTTC; CDR3: CASSRDRVVEQYF